What follows are 11 T cell receptor beta chains derived from one specimen sequenced in a study of T cell responses to AZD1222 COVID-19 vaccine. The table came from immunoSEQ multiplex PCR; TCRdb's copy has only in-frame clones and leaves some out. The sample records 45,000 to 55,000 clones, roughly 80% being singletons. The sequences come from peripheral blood, collected on day 0 of MenACWY control vaccination. Receptor source: an adult in good health.

The V call is TRBV19, the J call TRBJ1-6, with D unclear. Germline assignment: CDR1 LNHDA and CDR2 SQIVND (reference sequence). This CDR3 region has 12 residues. V lost 4 bases and J lost 6, with 4 bases in between. CDR3 region: CASSRSNSPLHF. In nucleotides, the CDR3 is TGTGCCAGTAGTAGGAGTAATTCACCCCTCCACTTT.

The V and J genes are TRBV7-6 and TRBJ1-2, with 8 positions matching TRBD1. The germline gives CDR1 SGHVS, CDR2 FNYEAQ. V lost 1 base, J lost 7 bases, and 8 bases stayed unmatched. The CDR3 consists of 15 residues. Here the CDR3 reads CASSLGTTGVGGYTF. In nucleotides, the CDR3 is TGTGCCAGCAGCTTAGGAACGACAGGGGTCGGTGGCTACACCTTC.

The J gene is TRBJ1-2, the V gene TRBV6-6, with D unclear. The V end was cut by 0 bases, the J end by 7 bases, with 15 bases between. The CDR3 is made up of 15 amino acids. Germline V gives CDR1 MNHNY, CDR2 SVGAGI (reference sequence). The CDR3 region is CASSYSQKGEGGYTF. The CDR3 DNA follows: TGTGCCAGCAGTTACTCGCAAAAGGGCGAGGGTGGCTACACCTTC.

The V and J genes are TRBV19 and TRBJ1-5; 7 bases match TRBD1. Germline V gives CDR1 LNHDA, CDR2 SQIVND (reference sequence). This CDR3 has 17 amino acids. J lost 0 bases, V lost 9 bases, and 14 bases had no gene match. In DNA, the CDR3 is TGTGCCAGCGTAGCGAGGGACAGTCGTTATAGCAATCAGCCCCAGCATTTT. Its translation: CASVARDSRYSNQPQHF.

Concerning this clone itself: Relative to the germline gene, one junction end is altered; a read error may explain this. The V and J genes are TRBV6-2 or TRBV6-3 and TRBJ1-5; 7 bases fit TRBD1. CDR3 length equals 15 residues. Germline V gives CDR1 MNHEY, CDR2 SVGEGT. In nucleotides, the CDR3 is TGTGCCAGCAGTAACTCAAACAGGGGTGGTCAGCCCCAGCATTTT. It translates to CASSNSNRGGQPQHF.

This clone was recorded once. This chain connects TRBV19 to TRBJ2-7; 8 bases agree with TRBD1. With V trimmed by 3 bases and J by 2 bases, 3 bases remained unmatched. Germline lookup yields CDR1 LNHDA and CDR2 SQIVND (reference sequence). This CDR3 contains 14 residues. DNA for the CDR3: TGTGCCAGTAGTATGGGACAGGCCGCCTACGAGCAGTACTTC. Encoded protein: CASSMGQAAYEQYF.

This rearrangement joins TRBV30 to TRBJ2-7; D might be TRBD2 (7 bases). CDR3 length: 13 amino acids. The germline gives CDR1 GTSNPN, CDR2 SVGIG (reference sequence). Trimming removed 5 bases from V and 3 bases from J, with 14 bases in between. For the CDR3, the DNA is TGTGCCTGGGGGGGGGACACCTACTACGAGCAGTACTTC. Protein: CAWGGDTYYEQYF.

The chain employs TRBV3-1 (or the pseudogene TRBV3-2) and TRBJ1-2, with D uncertain. The germline gives CDR1 LGHDT, CDR2 YNNKEL (reference sequence). The V and J ends lost 4 bases and 6 bases respectively, with 6 bases between them. The CDR3 sequence is 11 residues long. The CDR3 coding sequence is TGTGCCAGCAGCCCCGGCCATGGCTACACCTTC. As protein: CASSPGHGYTF.

The chain recombines TRBV7-6 with TRBJ1-3; 7 bases map to TRBD1. The CDR3 extends over 16 amino acids. The germline V gene encodes CDR1 SGHVS and CDR2 FNYEAQ. Trimming at V came to 3 bases and at J to 1 base, leaving 6 bases not matched to a gene. This chain's CDR3 is CASSLIVQGSGNTIYF. CDR3 DNA: TGTGCCAGCAGCTTGATAGTACAGGGGTCTGGAAACACCATATATTTT.

V usage is TRBV14 and J usage is TRBJ1-5; tentative D call: TRBD1 (5 bases). From germline, CDR1 is SGHDN and CDR2 FVKESK. This CDR3 spans 14 amino acids. V was cut by 4 bases and J by 2 bases, with 9 bases left in between. CDR3: CASSRGGGNQPQHF. The CDR3 DNA follows: TGTGCCAGCAGCCGTGGGGGGGGCAATCAGCCCCAGCATTTT.

A single count supports this clone. The genes are TRBV7-2 and TRBJ2-2; D uncertain. V was pared by 2 bases and J by 3 bases, with 10 bases between. Germline assignment: CDR1 SGHTA and CDR2 FQGNSA. This CDR3 has 15 residues. The CDR3 is CASSLTPYYTGELFF. CDR3 in DNA: TGTGCCAGCAGCTTAACACCTTATTACACCGGGGAGCTGTTTTTT.